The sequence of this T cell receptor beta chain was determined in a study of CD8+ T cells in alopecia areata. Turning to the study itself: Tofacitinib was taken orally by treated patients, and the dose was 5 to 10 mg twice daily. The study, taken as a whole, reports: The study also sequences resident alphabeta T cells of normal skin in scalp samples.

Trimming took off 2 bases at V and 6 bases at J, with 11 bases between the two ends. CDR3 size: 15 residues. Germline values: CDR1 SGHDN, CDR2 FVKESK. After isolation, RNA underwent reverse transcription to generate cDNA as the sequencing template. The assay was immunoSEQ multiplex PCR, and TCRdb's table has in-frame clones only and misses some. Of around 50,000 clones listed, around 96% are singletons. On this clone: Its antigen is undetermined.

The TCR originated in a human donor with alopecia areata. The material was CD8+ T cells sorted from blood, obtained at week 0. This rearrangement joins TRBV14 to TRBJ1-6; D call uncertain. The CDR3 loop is CASSQWGLANSPLHF. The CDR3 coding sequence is TGTGCCAGCAGCCAATGGGGATTAGCTAATTCACCCCTCCACTTT.